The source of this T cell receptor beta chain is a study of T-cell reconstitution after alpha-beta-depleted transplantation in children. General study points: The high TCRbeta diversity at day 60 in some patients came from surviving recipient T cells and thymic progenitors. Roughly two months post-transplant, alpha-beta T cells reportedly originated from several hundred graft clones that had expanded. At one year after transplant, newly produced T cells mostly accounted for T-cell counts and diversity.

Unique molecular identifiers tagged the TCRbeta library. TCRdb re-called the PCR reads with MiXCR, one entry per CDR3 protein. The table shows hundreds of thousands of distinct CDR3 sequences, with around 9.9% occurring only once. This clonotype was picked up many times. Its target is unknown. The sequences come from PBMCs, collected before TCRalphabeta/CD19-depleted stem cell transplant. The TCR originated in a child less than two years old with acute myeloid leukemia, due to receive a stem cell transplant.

The CDR3 region has the DNA TGTGCCAGCAGCTTAGTCACGGGCGGGAGCCGGGAGACCCAGTACTTC. Residues: CASSLVTGGSRETQYF. The chain has TRBV11-2 and TRBJ2-5; TRBD2 aligns across 7 bases. Trimming took 1 base from V and 5 from J; bases not matched to a gene: 10. CDR3 length: 16 amino acids. Germline V lookup: CDR1 SGHAT, CDR2 FQNNGV.